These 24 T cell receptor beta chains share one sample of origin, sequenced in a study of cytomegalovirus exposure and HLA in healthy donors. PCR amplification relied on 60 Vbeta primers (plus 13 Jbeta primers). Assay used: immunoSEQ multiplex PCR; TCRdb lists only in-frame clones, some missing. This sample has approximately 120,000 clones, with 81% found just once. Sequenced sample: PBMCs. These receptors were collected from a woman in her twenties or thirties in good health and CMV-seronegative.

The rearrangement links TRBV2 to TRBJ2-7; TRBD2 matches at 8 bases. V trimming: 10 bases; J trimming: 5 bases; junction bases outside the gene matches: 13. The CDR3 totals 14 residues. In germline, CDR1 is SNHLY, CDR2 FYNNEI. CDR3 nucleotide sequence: TGTGCCACCAAATCCAGACTAGCGTTCGACGAGCAGTACTTC. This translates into CATKSRLAFDEQYF.

DNA for the CDR3: TGTGCCAGCAGCCAAAACCCGGGACTAGCGTATGATACGCAGTATTTT. Protein: CASSQNPGLAYDTQYF. The rearrangement joins TRBV4-2 to TRBJ2-3, with 10 bases aligning to TRBD2. The germline CDR1 and CDR2 sequences are LGHNA and YNFKEQ. With 2 bases clipped from V and 6 bases from J, the junction kept 8 bases outside the gene matches. The length of the CDR3 is 16 residues.

The CDR3 protein is CASSLASVADTQYF. The CDR3 region has the DNA TGCGCCAGCAGCTTGGCCTCGGTAGCAGATACGCAGTATTTT. The J gene is TRBJ2-3, the V gene TRBV5-1, with D unresolved. The CDR3 sequence is 14 residues long. Trimming stripped 0 bases from V and 4 bases from J, with 9 bases between. Germline lookup yields CDR1 SGHRS and CDR2 YFSETQ. Based on the CDR3 plus reference TRBV5-1 and TRBJ2-3, the full variable domain is KAGVTQTPRYLIKTRGQQVTLSCSPISGHRSVSWYQQTPGQGLQFLFEYFSETQRNKGNFPGRFSGRQFSNSRSEMNVSTLELGDSALYLCASSLASVADTQYFGPGTRLTVL.

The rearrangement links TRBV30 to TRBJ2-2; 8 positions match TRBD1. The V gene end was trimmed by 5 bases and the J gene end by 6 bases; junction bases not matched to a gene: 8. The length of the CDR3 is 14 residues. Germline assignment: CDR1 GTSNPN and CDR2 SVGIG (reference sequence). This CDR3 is CAWGRTGRSGELFF. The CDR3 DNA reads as TGTGCCTGGGGACGGACAGGGAGATCCGGGGAGCTGTTTTTT.

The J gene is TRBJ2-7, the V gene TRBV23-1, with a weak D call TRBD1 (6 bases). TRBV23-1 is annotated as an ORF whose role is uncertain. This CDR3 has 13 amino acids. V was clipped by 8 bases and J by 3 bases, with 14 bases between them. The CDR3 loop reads CASGNRECYEQYF. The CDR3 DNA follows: TGCGCCAGCGGGAACAGGGAATGCTACGAGCAGTACTTC.

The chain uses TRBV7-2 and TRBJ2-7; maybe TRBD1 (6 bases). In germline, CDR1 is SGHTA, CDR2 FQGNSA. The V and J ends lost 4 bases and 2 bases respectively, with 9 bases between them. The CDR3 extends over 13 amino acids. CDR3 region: CASSSRDTYEQYF. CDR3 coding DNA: TGTGCCAGCAGCTCCCGGGACACCTACGAGCAGTACTTC. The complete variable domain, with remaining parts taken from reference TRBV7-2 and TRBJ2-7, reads GAGVSQSPSNKVTEKGKDVELRCDPISGHTALYWYRQSLGQGLEFLIYFQGNSAPDKSGLPSDRFSAERTGGSVSTLTIQRTQQEDSAVYLCASSSRDTYEQYFGPGTRLTVT.

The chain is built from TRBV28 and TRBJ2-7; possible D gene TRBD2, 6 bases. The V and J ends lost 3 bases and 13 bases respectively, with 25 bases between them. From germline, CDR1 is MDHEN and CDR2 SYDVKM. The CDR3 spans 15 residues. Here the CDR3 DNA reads TGTGCCAGCAGTTTGATGGCGGGTAACAGCGGGTGGGCCTACTTC. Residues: CASSLMAGNSGWAYF.

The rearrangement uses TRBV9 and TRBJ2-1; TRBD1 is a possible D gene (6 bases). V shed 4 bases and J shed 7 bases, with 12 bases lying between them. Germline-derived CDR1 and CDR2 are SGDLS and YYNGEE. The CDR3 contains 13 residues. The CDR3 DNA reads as TGTGCCAGCAGCCTCCGAACAGGGAATGAGCAGTTCTTC. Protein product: CASSLRTGNEQFF.

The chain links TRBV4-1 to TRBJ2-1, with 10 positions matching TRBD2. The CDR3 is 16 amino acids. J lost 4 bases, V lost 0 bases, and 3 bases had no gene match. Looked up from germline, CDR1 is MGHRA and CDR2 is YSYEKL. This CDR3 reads CASSQDGAGGYNEQFF. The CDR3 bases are TGCGCCAGCAGCCAAGACGGAGCGGGAGGGTACAATGAGCAGTTCTTC.

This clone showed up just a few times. CDR3 sequence (DNA): TGTGCCAGCAGTTTAGGGACTAGCGGGCGAACAGATACGCAGTATTTT. Protein: CASSLGTSGRTDTQYF. The chain combines TRBV28 with TRBJ2-3, with 12 bases aligning to TRBD2. Germline V gene lookup returns CDR1 MDHEN and CDR2 SYDVKM. J gave up 3 bases and V 2 bases, and 3 bases lay outside the gene matches. The CDR3 totals 16 residues.

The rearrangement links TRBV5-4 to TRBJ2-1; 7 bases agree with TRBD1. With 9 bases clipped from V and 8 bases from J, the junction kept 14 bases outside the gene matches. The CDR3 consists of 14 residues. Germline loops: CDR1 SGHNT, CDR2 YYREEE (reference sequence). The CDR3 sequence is CAINVRGPGHEQFF. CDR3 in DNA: TGTGCCATCAACGTAAGGGGGCCGGGCCATGAGCAGTTCTTC.

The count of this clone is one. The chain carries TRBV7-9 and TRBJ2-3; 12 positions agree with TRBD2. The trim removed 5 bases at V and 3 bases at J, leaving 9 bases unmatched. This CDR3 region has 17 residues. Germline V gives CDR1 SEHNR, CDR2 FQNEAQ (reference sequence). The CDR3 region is CASSPLAGGGKTDTQYF. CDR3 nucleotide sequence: TGTGCCAGCAGCCCACTAGCGGGAGGTGGAAAAACAGATACGCAGTATTTT. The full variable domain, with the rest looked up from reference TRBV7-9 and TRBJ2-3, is DTGVSQNPRHKITKRGQNVTFRCDPISEHNRLYWYRQTLGQGPEFLTYFQNEAQLEKSRLLSDRFSAERPKGSFSTLEIQRTEQGDSAMYLCASSPLAGGGKTDTQYFGPGTRLTVL.

DNA for the CDR3: TGTGCCAGCAGCTTGGCGCCGGGACTAGCCATCTACGAGCAGTACTTC. It codes for CASSLAPGLAIYEQYF. This chain links TRBV5-4 with TRBJ2-7, with TRBD2 matching 9 bases. The CDR3 consists of 16 residues. Unmatched junction bases numbered 7, after V lost 0 bases and J lost 3 bases. Germline CDR1 is SGHNT and CDR2 is YYREEE (reference sequence).

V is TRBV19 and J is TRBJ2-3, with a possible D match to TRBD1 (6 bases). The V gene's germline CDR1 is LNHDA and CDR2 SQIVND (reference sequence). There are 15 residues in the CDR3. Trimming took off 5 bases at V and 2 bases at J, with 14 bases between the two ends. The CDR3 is CASSLTGTNTDTQYF. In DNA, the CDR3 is TGTGCCAGTAGTTTAACCGGGACAAACACAGATACGCAGTATTTT.

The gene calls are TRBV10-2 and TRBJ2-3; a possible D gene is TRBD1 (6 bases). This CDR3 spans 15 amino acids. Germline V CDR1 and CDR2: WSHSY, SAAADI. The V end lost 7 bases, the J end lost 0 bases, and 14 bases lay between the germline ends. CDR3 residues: CASTRDTPSTDTQYF. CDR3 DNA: TGCGCCAGCACCAGGGACACCCCGAGCACAGATACGCAGTATTTT.

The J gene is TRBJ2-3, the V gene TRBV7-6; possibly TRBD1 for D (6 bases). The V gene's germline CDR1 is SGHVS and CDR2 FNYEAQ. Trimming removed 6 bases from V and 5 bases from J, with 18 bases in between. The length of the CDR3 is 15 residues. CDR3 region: CASRRFGGTKDTQYF. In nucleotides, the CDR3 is TGTGCCAGCAGACGCTTTGGGGGCACCAAAGATACGCAGTATTTT.

The CDR3 bases are TGTGCCAGCAGCCAAGGATTAGCGGGAGGGACGGCCCAGTACTTC. It yields the protein CASSQGLAGGTAQYF. The rearrangement links TRBV14 to TRBJ2-5; TRBD2 matches 11 bases. This CDR3 is 15 amino acids long. Germline assignment: CDR1 SGHDN and CDR2 FVKESK. With 1 base clipped from V and 9 bases from J, the junction kept 7 bases outside the gene matches.

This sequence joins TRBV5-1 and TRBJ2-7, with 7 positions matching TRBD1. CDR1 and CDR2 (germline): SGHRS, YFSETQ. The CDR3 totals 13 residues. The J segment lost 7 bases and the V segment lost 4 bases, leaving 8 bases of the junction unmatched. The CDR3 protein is CASSTDRVEEQYF. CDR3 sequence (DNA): TGCGCCAGCAGCACCGACAGGGTTGAAGAGCAGTACTTC.

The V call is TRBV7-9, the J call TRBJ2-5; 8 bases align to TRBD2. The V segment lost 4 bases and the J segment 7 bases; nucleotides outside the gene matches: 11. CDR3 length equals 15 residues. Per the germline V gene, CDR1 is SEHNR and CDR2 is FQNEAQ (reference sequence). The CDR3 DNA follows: TGTGCCAGCAGCTCTCCCGCGAGCGGGAGAGCGACCCAGTACTTC. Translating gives CASSSPASGRATQYF. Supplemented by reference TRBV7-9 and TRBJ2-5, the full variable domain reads DTGVSQNPRHKITKRGQNVTFRCDPISEHNRLYWYRQTLGQGPEFLTYFQNEAQLEKSRLLSDRFSAERPKGSFSTLEIQRTEQGDSAMYLCASSSPASGRATQYFGPGTRLLVL.

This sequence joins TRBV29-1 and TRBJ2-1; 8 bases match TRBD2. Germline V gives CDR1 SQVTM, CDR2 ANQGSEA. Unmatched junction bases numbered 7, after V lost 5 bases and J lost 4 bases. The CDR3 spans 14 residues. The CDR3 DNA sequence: TGCAGCGTTCATGTAGCGGGGCAGTACAATGAGCAGTTCTTC. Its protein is CSVHVAGQYNEQFF.

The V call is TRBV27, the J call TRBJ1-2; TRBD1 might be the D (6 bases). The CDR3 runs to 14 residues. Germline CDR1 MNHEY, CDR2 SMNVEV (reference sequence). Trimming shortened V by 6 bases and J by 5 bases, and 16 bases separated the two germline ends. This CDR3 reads CASSPDDRLYGYTF. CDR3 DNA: TGTGCCAGCAGCCCAGACGACAGGCTTTATGGCTACACCTTC.

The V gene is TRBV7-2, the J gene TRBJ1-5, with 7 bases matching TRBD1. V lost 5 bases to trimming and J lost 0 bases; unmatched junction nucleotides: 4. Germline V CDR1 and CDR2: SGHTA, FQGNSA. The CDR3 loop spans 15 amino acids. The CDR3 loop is CASSHRGYSNQPQHF. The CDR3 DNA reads TGTGCCAGCAGCCACAGGGGCTATAGCAATCAGCCCCAGCATTTT.

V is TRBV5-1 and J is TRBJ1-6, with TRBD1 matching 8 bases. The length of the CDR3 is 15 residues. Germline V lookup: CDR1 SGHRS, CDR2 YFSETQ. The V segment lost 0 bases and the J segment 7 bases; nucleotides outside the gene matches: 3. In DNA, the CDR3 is TGCGCCAGCAGCTTGGACGGGACAGGCAATTCACCCCTCCACTTT. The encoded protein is CASSLDGTGNSPLHF.

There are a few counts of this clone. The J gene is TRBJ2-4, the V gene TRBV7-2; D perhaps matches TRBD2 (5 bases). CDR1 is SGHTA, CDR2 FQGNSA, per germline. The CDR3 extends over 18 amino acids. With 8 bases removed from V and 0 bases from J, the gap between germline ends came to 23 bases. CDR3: CASVIGGSSPLAKNIQYF. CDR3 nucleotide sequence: TGTGCCAGCGTAATCGGAGGCAGCTCCCCCTTAGCCAAAAACATTCAGTACTTC.